This TCR beta chain is drawn from a study of blood T cell repertoires in COVID-19. The method was immunoSEQ multiplex PCR; TCRdb's version includes in-frame clones alone and lacks a portion of them. The sample has about 94,000 clones, around 87% seen once. A few counts support this clone. CDR3 length: 14 amino acids. The TCR comes from an elderly woman with acute or convalescent COVID-19. V gene TRBV21-1 combines with J gene TRBJ1-1; TRBD1 was called by the table and not checked on the DNA. TRBV21-1 is labeled a pseudogene. Material: peripheral blood. CDR3 in DNA: TGTGCCAGCAGCAAACCTGACGGGACAGGGGAAGCTTTCTTT. Protein: CASSKPDGTGEAFF.